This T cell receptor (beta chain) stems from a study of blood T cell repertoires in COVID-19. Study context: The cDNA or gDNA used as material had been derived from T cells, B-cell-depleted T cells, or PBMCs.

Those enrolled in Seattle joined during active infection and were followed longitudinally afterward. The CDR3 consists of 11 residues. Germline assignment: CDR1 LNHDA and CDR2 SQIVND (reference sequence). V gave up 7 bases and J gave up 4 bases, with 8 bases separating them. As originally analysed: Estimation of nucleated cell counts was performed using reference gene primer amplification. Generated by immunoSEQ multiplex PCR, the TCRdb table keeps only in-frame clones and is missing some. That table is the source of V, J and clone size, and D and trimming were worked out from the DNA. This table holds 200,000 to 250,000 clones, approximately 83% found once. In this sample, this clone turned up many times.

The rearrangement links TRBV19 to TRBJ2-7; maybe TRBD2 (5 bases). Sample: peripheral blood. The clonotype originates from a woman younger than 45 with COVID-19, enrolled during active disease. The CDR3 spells CASKRGYEQYF. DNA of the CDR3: TGTGCCAGTAAACGGGGATACGAGCAGTACTTC.